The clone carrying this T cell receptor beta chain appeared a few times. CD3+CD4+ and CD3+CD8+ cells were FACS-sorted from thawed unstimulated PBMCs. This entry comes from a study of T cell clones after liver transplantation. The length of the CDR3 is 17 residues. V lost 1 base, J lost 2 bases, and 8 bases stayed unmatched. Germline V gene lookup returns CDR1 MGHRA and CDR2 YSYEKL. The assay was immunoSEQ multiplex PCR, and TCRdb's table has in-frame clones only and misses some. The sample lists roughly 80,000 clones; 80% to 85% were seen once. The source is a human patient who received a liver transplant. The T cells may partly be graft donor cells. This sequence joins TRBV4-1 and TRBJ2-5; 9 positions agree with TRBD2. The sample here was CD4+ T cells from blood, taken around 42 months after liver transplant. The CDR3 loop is CASSQGTAGGPQETQYF. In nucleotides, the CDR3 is TGCGCCAGCAGCCAAGGGACGGCGGGAGGGCCACAAGAGACCCAGTACTTC.